This TCR beta chain was identified during a study of cytomegalovirus exposure and HLA in healthy donors (dated by TCRdb to between 2016 and 2019). Regarding the study in general: An earlier analysis of 587 of the donors reported about 280 Gb of sequence data and 95 million to 120 million unique TCR beta sequences obtained from about 170 million T cells. Approximately 300 gigabases of sequencing data and approximately 93 million unique TCR sequences were included in an early release covering several hundred HLA-typed donors. The genetic ancestry cluster associated with self-reported Caucasian donors included 70% to 85% of the roughly 400 genotyped donors. The aim of the study was to test whether cataloging public T cell receptors could identify signatures of past pathogen exposure. The study profiled the T cell repertoires of about 720 subjects by immunosequencing and related them to cytomegalovirus serostatus. Along with the roughly 610-subject first cohort, a separate validation cohort of over a hundred different subjects was used. To predict cytomegalovirus infection status, the study combined high-throughput TCR immunosequencing, statistical association of individual TCRs with disease status, and machine learning. In a later analysis, previously published TCR beta repertoires from 550 to 700 donors were re-analyzed and high-resolution HLA genotyping was added so that TCR occurrence patterns could be studied. Rather than using new phenotypic data, the later analysis identified candidate immune exposures from TCR beta sequences and from how often those sequences occurred across donors. To decide whether each TCR beta V gene segment behaved as functional or pseudogenic, an earlier analysis of over 500 of the donors relied on high-throughput TCR beta sequencing. Donor age, sex, ethnicity and CMV serostatus were collected together with the repertoire data. A later genetic analysis took genome-wide SNP genotypes for about 65% of the 666 donors and used that subset as a discovery cohort. All discovery cohort repertoires had been generated using a single sequencing platform. HLA typing included class I and class II loci at four-digit resolution. Typing coverage varied by locus: roughly 629-640 donors for A, B, C, DRB1 and DQB1; some 520 for DQA1; about 600 for DPA1; approximately 450 for DPB1. Roughly 5 DR-DQ haplotypes were handled as single units for association and clustering, since linkage in the cohort was strong. On average, about 240,000 unique TCR beta nucleotide sequences were sequenced per donor among 300 to 500 genotyped donors of the cohort, with roughly 18% of those sequences being non-productive. Study-level results and caveats: HLA typing was unavailable for some donors at each locus, so association tests used only the typed subset. Sequencing depth was assumed to be roughly uniform across donors in the presence/absence analyses, though that assumption may not hold. Specific HLA alleles were associated with 16,951 TCR beta sequences at a false discovery rate of 0.05 in a later analysis. Three of the identified cytomegalovirus-associated TCR beta chains were confirmed in vitro to be specific for cytomegalovirus antigens. The earlier analysis of some 540 of the donors excluded around 17 rarely observed V segments, including chromosome 9 orphons, because counts were too low. Compared with equally common non-associated chains, HLA-associated TCR beta chains in a later analysis were more clonally expanded and had lower generation probabilities. Immune exposure information for the cohort was limited to CMV serostatus. Some IMGT-functional V segments, including TRBV6-2 and TRBV6-3, could not be told apart with the 87-base-pair reads, so those segments were excluded. An association between a missense DCLRE1C variant and V-gene and J-gene trimming of TCR beta chains was found in a later genetic analysis and replicated in an independent cohort. The classifier was reported to diagnose cytomegalovirus status with high specificity and sensitivity in both the original and validation cohorts. According to a later genetic analysis, donors in an Asian-associated ancestry cluster had fewer N-insertions in productive TCRs than the approximately 700-donor mean. Assigning TCR associations to individual alleles was difficult when HLA alleles, especially DR and DQ, strongly co-occurred. A further reported finding was that TCR beta sequences accurately predicted the HLA-A and HLA-B alleles for most subjects in the first cohort. In the study, roughly 160 TCR beta chains were listed as associated with cytomegalovirus. It was suggested by the authors that the approach could potentially be generalized to other disease states and immunological phenotypes. Most TCR sequences were seen in very few donors, while some public TCRs were found in many individuals. Most CMV-associated TCR beta chains appeared to be HLA-restricted in a later analysis, and the HLA associations seemed to be driven largely by CMV exposure. According to a later analysis, TCR association rates differed among HLA loci, with DRB1 alleles showing the most associated TCRs and HLA-C alleles showing the fewest. Correlated functional status among segregating V segments might be attributable to linkage disequilibrium, but an unknown experimental factor could not be ruled out. A group of highly shared sequence variants was considered likely to be a technical artifact of the sequencing pipeline. Only TCR beta chains were sequenced in this cohort, and the absence of alpha or paired-chain data limited detectable features. Several of the top co-occurrence clusters appeared to be linked to parvovirus B19, influenza, CMV and Epstein-Barr virus, according to a later analysis. An earlier analysis of 587 of the donors showed that most TCR beta V segments appeared in productive rearrangements either about 87% or about 30% of the time, which broadly matched IMGT annotations.

Compared with germline, V lacks 6 bases and J lacks 5 bases; bases without a gene match: 11. CDR1 and CDR2 are drawn from the germline V gene (reference sequence): MNHEY, SMNVEV. The CDR3 holds 15 amino acids from the cysteine to the phenylalanine. Left in the record is the CDR3 DNA by itself, 45 bases read in frame from the first base. As for this clone: Its antigen remains undetermined. No base quality information exists; no much larger clone differs at one position.

In total, 630 or so healthy bone marrow donors made up the cohort. Cohort members were all nominally healthy when sampled, although unrecorded immune exposures were likely present. The donor tested CMV seronegative and was one of the 352 seronegative cohort members. Each donor provided a peripheral blood sample, and peripheral blood mononuclear cells were used for TCR beta sequencing. The Qiagen DNeasy Blood Extraction Kit was used to extract genomic DNA from the blood cell samples. Library creation used the immunoSEQ multiplex PCR assay. A mixture of 60 forward primers for TCR Vbeta segments and 13 reverse primers for TCR Jbeta segments was used in the multiplex PCR. The CDR3 region of rearranged TCR beta genes was amplified from genomic DNA by a multiplex PCR assay. Amplified TCR beta libraries were sequenced as 87-base-pair reads on the Illumina HiSeq System. The authors' analysis ran thus. A later analysis counted approximately 76 million unique TCR beta chains across the 650 to 700 repertoires, and some 11 million of these chains were shared by at least two donors. To remove PCR and sequencing errors, raw reads were error-corrected and collapsed into unique sequences using a nearest-neighbor algorithm that merged closely related sequences. To assign V, D and J gene segments, CDR3 sequences were aligned to IMGT reference sequences. For a sequence to be retained, a match of at least six nucleotides to both a V gene segment and a J gene segment was required. A rearrangement was called productive if the CDR3 had no stop codons and remained in frame with V and J, and every other rearrangement was called non-productive. CDR3 was defined by IMGT convention, running from the second conserved V-encoded cysteine to the conserved J-encoded phenylalanine. The earlier analysis of approximately 590 of the donors excluded any sequence lacking an unambiguous match to a single V gene segment. In an earlier analysis of approximately 590 of the donors, V segments were called functional above 56.7% productive rearrangements and were called segregating when the between-donor standard deviation exceeded 5%. To diagnose cytomegalovirus status from the catalog of TCR beta chain sequences, a statistical classification framework was built. A later analysis assigned V and J genes by comparing TCR nucleotide sequences with IMGT/GENE-DB human TR gene sequences. Using the TCRdist pipeline, a later analysis assigned CDR3 sequences along with most-parsimonious VDJ recombination scenarios. In a later analysis, each TCR beta chain was defined by its CDR3 amino acid sequence together with its V-gene family, and reads lacking a unique V-gene family were excluded. To address suspected cross-contamination and a sequencing artifact, a later analysis removed some 620 highly shared, low-generation-probability nucleotide sequences. In a later analysis, a clonal expansion index was calculated for each public chain from normalized within-repertoire ranks of inferred template counts. Generation probabilities in a later analysis came from a VDJ recombination model fitted to out-of-frame rearrangements, and those results were checked against IGoR. Hypergeometric tests were used in a later analysis to score TCR-TCR, TCR-HLA and TCR-CMV co-occurrence, with a repertoire-size bias correction applied to the TCR pairs. To estimate false discovery rates, a later analysis permuted the HLA or CMV assignments 20 times. In a later analysis, co-occurring TCRs were grouped with DBSCAN, and TCRdist sequence similarity was added when clustering was performed within HLA-allele-positive subsets. Co-occurrence clustering excluded repertoires with fewer than 30,000 or more than 120,000 public chains, plus five with anomalous nucleotide sharing. TCRdb stores this immuneACCESS table with in-frame sequences only. Part of the clones is absent; in the studies checked, under half of the shortfall reflects unresolved V genes, and no reason is known for the rest. V, J and clone size are taken as reported in that table, and D and trimming were inferred from the DNA itself. This sample gives about 110,000 clones in total; approximately 73% of them show up just once. The ten largest clones take up under 10% of the sample.

This TCR was sampled from a middle-aged man in good health and CMV-seronegative. What was sequenced was PBMCs. The chain is assembled from TRBV27 and TRBJ1-1; TRBD1 agrees with 8 junctional bases. The bases read TGTGCCAGCAGAGTTTTAGGAGACAGGGGTACTGAAGCTTTCTTT. Its coded protein is CASRVLGDRGTEAFF.